Below are 4 T cell receptor beta chains sequenced from a single sample in a study of shared clonotypes between healthy human individuals. Some clones are missing from TCRdb's copy, which holds only in-frame ones; the method was immunoSEQ multiplex PCR. This table holds about 230,000 clones, 50% to 80% found once. Sequenced input: memory CD4+ T cells sorted from blood. Subset of the sample: CD45RA-negative fraction. These receptors were taken from a man younger than 40 in good health.

CDR3 bases: TGTGCCAGCAGCACAGGTCCGGGACAGGCAAACAATGAGCAGTTCTTC. Translation: CASSTGPGQANNEQFF. The chain uses TRBV5-6 and TRBJ2-1; 8 positions agree with TRBD1. The V and J ends lost 4 bases and 5 bases, in that order; junction bases with no gene match: 11. Germline loops: CDR1 SGHDT, CDR2 YYEEEE. CDR3 size: 16 residues.

This chain uses TRBV5-1 with TRBJ2-7; 8 positions match TRBD2. The CDR3 sequence is 15 residues long. Germline V CDR1 and CDR2: SGHRS, YFSETQ. V was pared by 7 bases and J by 6 bases, with 15 bases of the junction left unmatched. CDR3 in DNA: TGCGCCAGCGCTGCGGCGGGAGGTCGCTCCGGCGAGCAGTACTTC. Residues: CASAAAGGRSGEQYF.

In this sample, this clone turned up many times. The chain combines TRBV6-5 with TRBJ2-3; D might be TRBD1 (5 bases). CDR1 and CDR2 from the germline V gene are MNHEY and SVGAGI. The V end lost 10 bases, the J end lost 4 bases, and 15 bases lay between the germline ends. This CDR3 is built from 13 residues. DNA of the CDR3: TGTGCCACCATAGATAGGGGCCCAGATACGCAGTATTTT. Protein: CATIDRGPDTQYF.

J is TRBJ2-1 and V is TRBV7-3, with TRBD2 identical over 9 bases. The CDR3 runs to 15 residues. V dropped 2 bases and J dropped 9; count of bases not matched to a gene: 8. Per germline, CDR1 SGHTA and CDR2 FQGTGA. CDR3 in amino acids: CASSLSASGIGEQFF. CDR3 DNA: TGTGCCAGCAGCTTATCGGCTAGCGGGATTGGTGAGCAGTTCTTC.